The clone carrying this T cell receptor (beta chain) was detected only a few times. Its target is unknown. These data come from a study of T cells after yellow fever vaccination. Germline lookup yields CDR1 PRHDT and CDR2 FYEKMQ (reference sequence). V lost 3 bases to trimming and J lost 6 bases, with 14 bases between them. This CDR3 region has 14 residues. The authors made TCR cDNA by 5'RACE template switching, adding a universal primer site and UMIs. TCRdb redid the calling of the 5' RACE reads with MiXCR, one entry per CDR3 protein. The sample lists some 120,000 distinct CDR3 sequences; 15% were seen once. Study-wide results and limits: The CD4 and CD8 compartments had a small share of their clonotypes in common. Reappearing after the booster were most of the clones from primary vaccination (about 96% CD4, 88% CD8). It was a weaker secondary response, yet one that peaked faster, at day 5 versus 15.

The sequence derives from a man younger than 35 who received the YFV17D yellow fever vaccine. Here the sequenced sample was CD8+ T cells sorted from PBMCs, taken 5 days after the yellow fever booster vaccination. V usage is TRBV13 and J usage is TRBJ1-1, with D unclear. The CDR3 coding sequence is TGTGCCAGCAGCTTTTCTACCGTGGGCCCTGAAGCTTTCTTT. As protein: CASSFSTVGPEAFF.